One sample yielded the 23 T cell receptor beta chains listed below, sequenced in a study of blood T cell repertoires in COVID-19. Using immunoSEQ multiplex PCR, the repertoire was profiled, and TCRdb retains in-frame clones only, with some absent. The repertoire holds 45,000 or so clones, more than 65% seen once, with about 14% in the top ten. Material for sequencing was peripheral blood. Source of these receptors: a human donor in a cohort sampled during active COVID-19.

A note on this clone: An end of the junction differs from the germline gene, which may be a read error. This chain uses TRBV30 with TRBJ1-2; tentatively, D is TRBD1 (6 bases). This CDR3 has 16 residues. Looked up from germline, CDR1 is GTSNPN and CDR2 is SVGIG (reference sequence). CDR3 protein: CAWSGGLRQINYGYTF. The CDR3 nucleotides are TGTGCCTGGAGTGGGGGGCTACGGCAGATTAACTACGGCTACACCTTC.

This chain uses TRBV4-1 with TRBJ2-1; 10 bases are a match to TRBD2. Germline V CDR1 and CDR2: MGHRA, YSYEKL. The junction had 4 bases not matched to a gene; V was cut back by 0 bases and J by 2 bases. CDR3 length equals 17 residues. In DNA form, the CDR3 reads TGCGCCAGCAGCCAAGACCCTAGCGGGAGCACCTACAATGAGCAGTTCTTC. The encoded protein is CASSQDPSGSTYNEQFF.

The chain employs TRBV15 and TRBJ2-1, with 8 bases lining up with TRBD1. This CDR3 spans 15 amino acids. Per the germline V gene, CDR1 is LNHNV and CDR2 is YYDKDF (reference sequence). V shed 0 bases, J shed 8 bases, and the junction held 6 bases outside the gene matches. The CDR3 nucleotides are TGTGCCACCAGCAGAGACGGGACAGGAGTGTATGAGCAGTTCTTC. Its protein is CATSRDGTGVYEQFF.

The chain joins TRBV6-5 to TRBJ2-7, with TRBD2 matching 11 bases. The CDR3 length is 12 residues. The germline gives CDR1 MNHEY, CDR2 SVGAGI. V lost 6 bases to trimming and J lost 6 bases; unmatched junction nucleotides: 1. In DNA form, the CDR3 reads TGTGCCAGCAGGGGACTAGCGGCCGAGCAGTACTTC. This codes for CASRGLAAEQYF.

CDR3 in DNA: TGTGCCAGCGGGCAGGGAGCGGGCCGGGGAAATCAGTACTTC. Translating it yields CASGQGAGRGNQYF. This chain uses TRBV19 with TRBJ2-4; D is perhaps TRBD2 (6 bases). The length of the CDR3 is 14 residues. V was pared by 9 bases and J by 12 bases, with 24 bases between. Germline V CDR1 and CDR2: LNHDA, SQIVND (reference sequence).

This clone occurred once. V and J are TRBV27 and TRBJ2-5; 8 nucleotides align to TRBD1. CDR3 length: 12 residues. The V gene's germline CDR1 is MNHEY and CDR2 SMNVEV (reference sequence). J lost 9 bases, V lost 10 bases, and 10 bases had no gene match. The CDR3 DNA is TGTGCCACCTCCGGACAGGGTGAATCCCAGTACTTC. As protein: CATSGQGESQYF.

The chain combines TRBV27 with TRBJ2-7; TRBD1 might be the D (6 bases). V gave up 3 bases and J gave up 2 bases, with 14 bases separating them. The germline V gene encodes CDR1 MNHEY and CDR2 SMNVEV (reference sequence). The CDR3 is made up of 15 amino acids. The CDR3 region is CASSFLSGDPYEQYF. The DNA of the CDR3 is TGTGCCAGCAGTTTCCTGTCAGGGGACCCCTACGAGCAGTACTTC.

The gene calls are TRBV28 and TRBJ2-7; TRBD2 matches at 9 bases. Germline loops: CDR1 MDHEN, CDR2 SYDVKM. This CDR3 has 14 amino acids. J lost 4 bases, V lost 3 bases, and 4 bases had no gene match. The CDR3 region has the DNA TGTGCCAGCAGTTTCGGCGGGAGGGGGTACGAGCAGTACTTC. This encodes CASSFGGRGYEQYF.

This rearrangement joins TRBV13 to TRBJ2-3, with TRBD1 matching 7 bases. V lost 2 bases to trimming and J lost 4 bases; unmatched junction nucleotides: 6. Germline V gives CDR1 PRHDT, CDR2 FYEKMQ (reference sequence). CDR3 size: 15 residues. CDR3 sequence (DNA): TGTGCCAGCAGCTTAAGTGGTCAGGGGGCAGATACGCAGTATTTT. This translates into CASSLSGQGADTQYF.

Here the CDR3 DNA reads TGTGCCAGCAGTTACTCAGGGGGCCCCCCCCAGCATTTT. Protein sequence: CASSYSGGPPQHF. The chain carries TRBV6-5 and TRBJ1-5; 7 bases agree with TRBD1. Germline V CDR1 and CDR2: MNHEY, SVGAGI. The CDR3 length is 13 residues. After removal of 0 bases from V and 10 bases from J, the junction contained 3 bases not matched to a gene.

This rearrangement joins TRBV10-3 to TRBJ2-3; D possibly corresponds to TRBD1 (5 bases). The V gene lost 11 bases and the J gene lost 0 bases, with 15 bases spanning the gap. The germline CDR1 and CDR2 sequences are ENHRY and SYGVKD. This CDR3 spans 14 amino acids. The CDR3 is CASEDSSSTDTQYF. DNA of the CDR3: TGTGCCTCTGAAGACAGCTCTAGCACAGATACGCAGTATTTT.

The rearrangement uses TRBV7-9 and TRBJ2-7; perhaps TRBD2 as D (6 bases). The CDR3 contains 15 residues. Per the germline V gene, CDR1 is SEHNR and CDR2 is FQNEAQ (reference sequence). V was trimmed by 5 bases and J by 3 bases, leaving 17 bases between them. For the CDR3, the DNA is TGTGCCAGCAGCCCCAAGGGGACTGGAGGCTACGAGCAGTACTTC. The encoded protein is CASSPKGTGGYEQYF.

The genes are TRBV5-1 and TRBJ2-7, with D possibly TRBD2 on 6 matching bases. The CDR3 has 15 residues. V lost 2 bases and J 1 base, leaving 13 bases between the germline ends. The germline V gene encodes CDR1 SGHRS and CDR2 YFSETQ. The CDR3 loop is CASSFGGSSSYEQYF. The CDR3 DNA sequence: TGCGCCAGCAGCTTCGGAGGGAGTTCTTCCTACGAGCAGTACTTC.

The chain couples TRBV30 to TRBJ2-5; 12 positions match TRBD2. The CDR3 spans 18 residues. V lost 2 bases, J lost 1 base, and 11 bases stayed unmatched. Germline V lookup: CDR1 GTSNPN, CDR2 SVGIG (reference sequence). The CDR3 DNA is TGTGCCTGGAGTCCTATGACCGGACTAGCGGGGACCCAAGAGACCCAGTACTTC. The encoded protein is CAWSPMTGLAGTQETQYF.

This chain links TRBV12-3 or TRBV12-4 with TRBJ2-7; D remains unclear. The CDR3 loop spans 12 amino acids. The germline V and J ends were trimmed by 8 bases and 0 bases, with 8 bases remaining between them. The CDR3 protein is CASARSSYEQYF. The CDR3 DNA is TGTGCCAGCGCTCGCAGCTCCTACGAGCAGTACTTC.

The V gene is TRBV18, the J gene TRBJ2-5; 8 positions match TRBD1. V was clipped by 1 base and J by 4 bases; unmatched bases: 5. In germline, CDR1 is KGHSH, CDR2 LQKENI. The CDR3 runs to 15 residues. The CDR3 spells CASSPRTGIRETQYF. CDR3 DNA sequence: TGTGCCAGCTCACCACGGACAGGGATTCGAGAGACCCAGTACTTC.

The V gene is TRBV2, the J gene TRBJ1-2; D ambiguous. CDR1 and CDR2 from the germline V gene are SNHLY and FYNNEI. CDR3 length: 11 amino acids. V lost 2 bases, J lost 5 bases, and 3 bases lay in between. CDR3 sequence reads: CASSEPYGYTF. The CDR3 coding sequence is TGTGCCAGCAGTGAACCTTATGGCTACACCTTC.

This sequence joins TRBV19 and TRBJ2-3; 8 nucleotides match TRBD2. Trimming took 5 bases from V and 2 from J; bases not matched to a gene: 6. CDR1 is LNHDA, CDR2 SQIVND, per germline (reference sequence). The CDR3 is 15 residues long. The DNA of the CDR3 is TGTGCCAGTAGTCCTCAAGCGGGAGTCACAGATACGCAGTATTTT. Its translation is CASSPQAGVTDTQYF.

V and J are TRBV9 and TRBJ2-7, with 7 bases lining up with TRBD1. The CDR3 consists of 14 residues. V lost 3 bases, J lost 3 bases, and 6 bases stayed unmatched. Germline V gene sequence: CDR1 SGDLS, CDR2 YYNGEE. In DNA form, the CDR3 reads TGTGCCAGCAGCGCGAGGGACAGACTCTACGAGCAGTACTTC. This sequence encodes CASSARDRLYEQYF.

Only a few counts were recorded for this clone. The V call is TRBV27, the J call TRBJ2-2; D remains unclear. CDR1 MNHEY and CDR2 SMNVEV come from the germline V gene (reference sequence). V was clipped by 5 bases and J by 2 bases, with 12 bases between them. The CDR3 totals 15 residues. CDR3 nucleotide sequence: TGTGCCAGCAGTAACTACCAAGTAAACACCGGGGAGCTGTTTTTT. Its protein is CASSNYQVNTGELFF.

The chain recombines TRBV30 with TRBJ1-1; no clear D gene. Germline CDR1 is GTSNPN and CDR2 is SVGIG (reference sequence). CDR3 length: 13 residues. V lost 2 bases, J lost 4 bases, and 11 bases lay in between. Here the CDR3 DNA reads TGTGCCTGGAGTCAAAAGAGGGCCACTGAAGCTTTCTTT. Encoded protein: CAWSQKRATEAFF.

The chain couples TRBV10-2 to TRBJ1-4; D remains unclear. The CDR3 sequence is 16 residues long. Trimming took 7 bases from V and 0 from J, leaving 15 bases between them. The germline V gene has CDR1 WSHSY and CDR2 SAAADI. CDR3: CASKRGSPATNEKLFF. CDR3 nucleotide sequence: TGCGCCAGCAAGCGAGGTTCCCCTGCAACTAATGAAAAACTGTTTTTT.

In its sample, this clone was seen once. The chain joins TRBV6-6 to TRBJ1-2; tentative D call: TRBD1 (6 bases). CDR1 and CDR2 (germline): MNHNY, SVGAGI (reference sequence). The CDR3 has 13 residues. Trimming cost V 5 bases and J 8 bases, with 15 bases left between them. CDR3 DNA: TGTGCCAGCAGTACGGGACACGAAGGGGGCTACACCTTC. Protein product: CASSTGHEGGYTF.